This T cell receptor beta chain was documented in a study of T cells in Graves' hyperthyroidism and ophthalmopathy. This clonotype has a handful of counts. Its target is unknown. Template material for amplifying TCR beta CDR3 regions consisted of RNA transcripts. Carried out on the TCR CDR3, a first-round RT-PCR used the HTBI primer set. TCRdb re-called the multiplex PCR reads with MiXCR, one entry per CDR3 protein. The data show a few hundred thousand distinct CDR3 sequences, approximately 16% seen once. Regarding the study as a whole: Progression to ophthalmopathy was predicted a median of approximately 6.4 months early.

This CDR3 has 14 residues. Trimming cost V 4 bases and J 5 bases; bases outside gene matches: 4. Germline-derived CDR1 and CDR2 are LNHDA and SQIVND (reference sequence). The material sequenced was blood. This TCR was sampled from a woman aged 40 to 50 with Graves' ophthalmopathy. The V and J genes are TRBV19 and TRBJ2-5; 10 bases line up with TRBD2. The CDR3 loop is CASSKREGPETQYF. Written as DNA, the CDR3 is TGTGCCAGTAGTAAGCGGGAGGGTCCGGAGACCCAGTACTTC.